A selection of T cell receptor beta chains follows, all from one sample in a study of cytomegalovirus exposure and HLA in healthy donors. The repertoire was sequenced with immunoSEQ multiplex PCR; TCRdb's copy has only in-frame clones and lacks some. Of about 270,000 clones in the sample, approximately 86% were seen once. The specimen sequenced was PBMCs. These receptor sequences come from a woman in her late teens or twenties in good health and CMV-seronegative. Both conserved end residues are part of each CDR3. The order of the fields is J gene, CDR3 length, V gene, CDR3 protein.

>TRBJ1-5|18|TRBV13
CASSRREAGFISNQPQHF
>TRBJ2-3|16|TRBV6-5
CASSYSSSSRTDTQYF
>TRBJ2-7|17|TRBV7-9
CASSLRRFGDSSYEQYF
>TRBJ2-7|15|TRBV13
CASSPTRDNSYEQYF
>TRBJ2-1|13|TRBV25-1
CASSDQGDGEQFF
>TRBJ2-7|14|TRBV11-3
CASSPRDRIREQYF
>TRBJ2-1|13|TRBV18
CASSPDRDNEQFF
>TRBJ2-1|18|TRBV5-1
CASSSPAGRLSSYNEQFF
>TRBJ2-3|16|TRBV16
CASSQGSRVSTDTQYF
>TRBJ2-7|15|TRBV5-1
CASSFQTGFDYEQYF
>TRBJ2-3|20|TRBV4-1
CASSQLDIPIAGGPRDTQYF
>TRBJ2-7|14|TRBV28
CASVQGGVTYEQYF
>TRBJ2-7|16|TRBV9
CASSGTWTGGVSEQYF
>TRBJ1-3|13|TRBV30
CAWLGLAGNTIYF